This entry lists 14 T cell receptor beta chains sequenced from one sample in a study of shared clonotypes between healthy human individuals. Repertoires were generated with immunoSEQ multiplex PCR, while TCRdb's copy carries only in-frame clones and drops some. The table shows around 690,000 clones, with roughly 91% occurring only once. Specimen: memory CD8+ T cells from PBMCs. The subset here: CD45RO+ cells pooled with CCR7-negative TemRA cells. Receptor source: a man younger than 30 in good health. Some clones in this sample may be carry-over from other donors' samples.

This clone was counted only a few times. Distinct nucleotide sequences in the sample also encode this CDR3. The chain joins TRBV7-9 to TRBJ1-5; no clear D. This CDR3 contains 14 residues. Trimming removed 3 bases at V and 3 bases at J, with 9 bases between. Germline V gene data show CDR1 as SEHNR and CDR2 as FQNEAQ (reference sequence). In nucleotides, the CDR3 is TGTGCCAGCAGCTTTGACGGATTCAATCAGCCCCAGCATTTT. As protein: CASSFDGFNQPQHF.

This clone occurred once. Other DNA sequences in the sample encode the same CDR3. The rearrangement joins TRBV14 to TRBJ1-1; D is undetermined. Germline assignment: CDR1 SGHDN and CDR2 FVKESK. V dropped 1 base and J dropped 1 base, with 4 bases sitting between them. The CDR3 extends over 13 amino acids. Here the CDR3 reads CASSQGGNTEAFF. As DNA, the CDR3 is TGTGCCAGCAGCCAAGGAGGGAACACTGAAGCTTTCTTT.

This clone came up many times. The sample has other DNA sequences that encode this CDR3 too. This chain joins TRBV19 and TRBJ1-1; D not resolved. The length of the CDR3 is 10 residues. Trimming cost V 9 bases and J 6 bases, with 8 bases left between them. CDR1 and CDR2 from the germline V gene are LNHDA and SQIVND (reference sequence). The CDR3 reads CASDGPEAFF. The CDR3 DNA follows: TGTGCCAGCGACGGTCCTGAAGCTTTCTTT.

The chain uses TRBV28 and TRBJ1-2; the match to TRBD1 covers 8 bases. Germline V gives CDR1 MDHEN, CDR2 SYDVKM. Losses at the gene ends were 3 bases for V and 4 bases for J; bases not matched to a gene: 4. The length of the CDR3 is 14 residues. The CDR3 is CASSFQGASYGYTF. CDR3 sequence (DNA): TGTGCCAGCAGTTTTCAGGGGGCTTCCTATGGCTACACCTTC.

This clone has a handful of counts. At the DNA level, this CDR3 is encoded by other sequences in the same sample as well. This sequence joins TRBV9 and TRBJ2-2; 7 positions agree with TRBD2. V was clipped by 5 bases and J by 4 bases; unmatched bases: 2. The V gene's germline CDR1 is SGDLS and CDR2 YYNGEE. This CDR3 has 13 residues. This chain's CDR3 is CASSSGSTGELFF. The CDR3 DNA follows: TGTGCCAGCAGTAGCGGGTCCACCGGGGAGCTGTTTTTT.

The chain is built from TRBV7-9 and TRBJ2-1, with D perhaps matching TRBD1 (5 bases). The CDR3 is 16 residues long. The V gene lost 2 bases and the J gene lost 8 bases, with 19 bases spanning the gap. The germline CDR1 and CDR2 sequences are SEHNR and FQNEAQ (reference sequence). The CDR3 DNA reads as TGTGCCAGCAGCTTAAGGGTCCGTCCCCAGGGCGATGAGCAGTTCTTC. Protein: CASSLRVRPQGDEQFF.

This clone has just a few counts. This chain joins TRBV6-5 and TRBJ1-2, with D unclear. This CDR3 has 15 amino acids. Germline CDR1 and CDR2: MNHEY and SVGAGI. V lost 6 bases and J lost 6, with 20 bases in between. CDR3 amino acids: CASSLGREGDDGYTF. CDR3 sequence (DNA): TGTGCCAGCAGCCTGGGAAGAGAGGGAGATGATGGCTACACCTTC.

The chain uses TRBV27 and TRBJ2-7; 11 bases are a match to TRBD2. Germline loops: CDR1 MNHEY, CDR2 SMNVEV (reference sequence). The CDR3 covers 15 residues. V was clipped by 2 bases and J by 2 bases; unmatched bases: 2. CDR3 residues: CASSLISGRAYEQYF. DNA of the CDR3: TGTGCCAGCAGTTTAATTAGCGGGAGGGCCTACGAGCAGTACTTC.

This clone was seen more than once but under ten times. The rearrangement joins TRBV6-5 to TRBJ2-5; D remains unclear. CDR1 and CDR2 (germline): MNHEY, SVGAGI. The CDR3 consists of 14 residues. V was pared by 0 bases and J by 4 bases, with 9 bases between. The CDR3 loop is CASSYSGLGETQYF. The DNA of the CDR3 is TGTGCCAGCAGTTACTCAGGGCTCGGAGAGACCCAGTACTTC.

The chain uses TRBV9 and TRBJ2-1, with D perhaps TRBD2 (6 bases). The CDR3 covers 15 residues. Germline V gene lookup returns CDR1 SGDLS and CDR2 YYNGEE. The V and J ends lost 0 bases and 5 bases respectively, with 12 bases between them. This CDR3 is CASSVDGRLNNEQFF. The CDR3 nucleotides are TGTGCCAGCAGCGTAGATGGGAGGTTAAACAATGAGCAGTTCTTC.

The CDR3 loop is CASSLVWANTGELFF. The CDR3 DNA follows: TGTGCCAGCAGCTTGGTCTGGGCGAACACCGGGGAGCTGTTTTTT. This rearrangement joins TRBV5-6 to TRBJ2-2; D unresolved. Trimming left V 0 bases short and J 0 bases short, with 6 bases between. Germline V gives CDR1 SGHDT, CDR2 YYEEEE. The CDR3 runs to 15 residues.

The CDR3 bases are TGTGCCAGCAGCTTACTTTATCTGGCGGTGAACACCGGGGAGCTGTTTTTT. It codes for CASSLLYLAVNTGELFF. The V gene is TRBV7-6, the J gene TRBJ2-2; D uncertain. The CDR3 is 17 residues long. V was clipped by 2 bases and J by 1 base, with 14 bases between them. Germline assignment: CDR1 SGHVS and CDR2 FNYEAQ.

The CDR3 coding sequence is TGCGCCAGCAGCTTGCGACTAGGAAGCTCCTACGAGCAGTACTTC. Its translation is CASSLRLGSSYEQYF. The chain has TRBV4-1 and TRBJ2-7, with D possibly TRBD2 on 6 matching bases. Trimming shortened V by 5 bases and J by 0 bases, and 14 bases separated the two germline ends. The CDR3 covers 15 residues. Germline CDR1 MGHRA, CDR2 YSYEKL.

J is TRBJ2-1 and V is TRBV27; D is perhaps TRBD2 (6 bases). The CDR3 runs to 14 residues. Germline V CDR1 and CDR2: MNHEY, SMNVEV (reference sequence). The V end lost 5 bases, the J end lost 12 bases, and 20 bases lay between the germline ends. Here the CDR3 DNA reads TGTGCCAGCAGTGAACTAGCACCCATGTTCGGGCAGTTCTTC. Translating gives CASSELAPMFGQFF.